This T cell receptor beta chain is from a study of T cell responses to AZD1222 COVID-19 vaccine. Regarding the study as a whole: Reports say nearly half of spike-specific TCRs go after unmutated variant regions. Repertoires were collected only later (after the peak T cell response had occurred).

Using immunoSEQ multiplex PCR, the repertoire was profiled, and TCRdb retains in-frame clones only, with some absent. The table shows about 130,000 clones, with about nine tenths occurring only once. This CDR3 region has 13 residues. Trimming removed 7 bases at V and 5 bases at J, with 14 bases between. As for this clone: No antigen is known for it.

Here the sequenced sample was peripheral blood, taken on day 0 of MenACWY control vaccination. This chain links TRBV12-3 or TRBV12-4 with TRBJ1-1; D call uncertain. This clonotype was obtained from an adult in good health. CDR3 nucleotides: TGTGCCAGCACTACCGGCTGGGGTACTGAAGCTTTCTTT. Amino acid sequence: CASTTGWGTEAFF.